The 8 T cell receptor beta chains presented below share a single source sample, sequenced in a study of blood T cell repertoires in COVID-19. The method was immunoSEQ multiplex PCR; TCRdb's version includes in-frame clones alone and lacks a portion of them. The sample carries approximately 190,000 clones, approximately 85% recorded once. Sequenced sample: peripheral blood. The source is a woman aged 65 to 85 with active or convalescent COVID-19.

This CDR3 is CASSVKGSPTNNSPLHF. The CDR3 nucleotides are TGTGCCAGCAGCGTAAAAGGCTCACCGACTAATAATTCACCCCTCCACTTT. The J gene is TRBJ1-6, the V gene TRBV9, with unresolved D. Germline lookup yields CDR1 SGDLS and CDR2 YYNGEE. CDR3 length: 17 residues. V gave up 1 base and J gave up 5 bases, with 16 bases separating them.

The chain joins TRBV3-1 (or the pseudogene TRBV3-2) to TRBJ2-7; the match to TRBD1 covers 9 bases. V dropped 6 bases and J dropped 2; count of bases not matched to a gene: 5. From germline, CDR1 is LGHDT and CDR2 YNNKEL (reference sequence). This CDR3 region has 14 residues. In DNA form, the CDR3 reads TGTGCCAGCAGGGCCGGGACAGGGCCCTACGAGCAGTACTTC. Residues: CASRAGTGPYEQYF.

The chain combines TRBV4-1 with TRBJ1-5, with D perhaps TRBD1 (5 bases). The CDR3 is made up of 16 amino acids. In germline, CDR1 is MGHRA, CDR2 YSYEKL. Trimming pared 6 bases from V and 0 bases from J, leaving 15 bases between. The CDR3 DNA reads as TGCGCCAGCAGTCGCGACAGAGAATATAGCAATCAGCCCCAGCATTTT. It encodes CASSRDREYSNQPQHF.

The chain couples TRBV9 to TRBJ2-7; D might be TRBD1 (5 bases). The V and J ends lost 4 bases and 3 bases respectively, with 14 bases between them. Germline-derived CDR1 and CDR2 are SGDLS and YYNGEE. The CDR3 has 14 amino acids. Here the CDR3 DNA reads TGTGCCAGCAGCAAAGGGGCAGGCTACTACGAGCAGTACTTC. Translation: CASSKGAGYYEQYF.

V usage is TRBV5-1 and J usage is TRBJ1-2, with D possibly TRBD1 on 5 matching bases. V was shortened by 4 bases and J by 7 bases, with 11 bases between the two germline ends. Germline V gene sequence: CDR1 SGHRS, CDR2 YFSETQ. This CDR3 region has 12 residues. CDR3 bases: TGCGCCAGCAGCATCGACAGCTTTGGCTACACCTTC. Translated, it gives CASSIDSFGYTF.

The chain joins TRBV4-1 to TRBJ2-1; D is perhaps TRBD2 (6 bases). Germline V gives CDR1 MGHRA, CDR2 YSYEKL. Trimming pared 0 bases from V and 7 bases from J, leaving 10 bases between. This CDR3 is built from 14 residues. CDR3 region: CASSQEGTRNEQFF. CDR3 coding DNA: TGCGCCAGCAGCCAAGAAGGGACTCGGAATGAGCAGTTCTTC.

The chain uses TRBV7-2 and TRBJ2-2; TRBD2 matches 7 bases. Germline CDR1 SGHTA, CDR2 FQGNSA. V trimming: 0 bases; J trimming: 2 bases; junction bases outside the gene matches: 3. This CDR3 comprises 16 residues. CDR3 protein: CASSLAGGLNTGELFF. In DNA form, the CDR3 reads TGTGCCAGCAGCTTAGCGGGAGGGCTTAACACCGGGGAGCTGTTTTTT. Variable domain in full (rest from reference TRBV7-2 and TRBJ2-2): GAGVSQSPSNKVTEKGKDVELRCDPISGHTALYWYRQSLGQGLEFLIYFQGNSAPDKSGLPSDRFSAERTGGSVSTLTIQRTQQEDSAVYLCASSLAGGLNTGELFFGEGSRLTVL.

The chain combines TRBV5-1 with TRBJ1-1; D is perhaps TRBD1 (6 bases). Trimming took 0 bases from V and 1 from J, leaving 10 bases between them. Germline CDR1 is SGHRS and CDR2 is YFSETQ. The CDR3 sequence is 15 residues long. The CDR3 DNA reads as TGCGCCAGCAGCTTGGACAGGGTGACGAACACTGAAGCTTTCTTT. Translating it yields CASSLDRVTNTEAFF.